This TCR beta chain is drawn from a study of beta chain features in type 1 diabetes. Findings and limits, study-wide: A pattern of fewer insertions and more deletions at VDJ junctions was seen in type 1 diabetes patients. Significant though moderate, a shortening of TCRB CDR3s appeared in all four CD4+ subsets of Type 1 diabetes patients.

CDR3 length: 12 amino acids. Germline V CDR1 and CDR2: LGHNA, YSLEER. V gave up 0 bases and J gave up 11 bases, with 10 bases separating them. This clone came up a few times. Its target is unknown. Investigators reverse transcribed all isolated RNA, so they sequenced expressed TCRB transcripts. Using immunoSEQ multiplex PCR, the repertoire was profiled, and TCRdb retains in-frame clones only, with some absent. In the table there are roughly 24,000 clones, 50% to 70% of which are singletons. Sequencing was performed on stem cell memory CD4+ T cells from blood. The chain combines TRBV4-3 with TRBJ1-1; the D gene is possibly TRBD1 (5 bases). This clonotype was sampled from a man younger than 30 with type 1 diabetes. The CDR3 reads CASSQDRVKAFF. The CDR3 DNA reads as TGCGCCAGCAGCCAAGACAGGGTAAAGGCTTTCTTT.